A selection of T cell receptor beta chains follows, all from one sample in a study of blood T cell repertoires in COVID-19. Repertoires were generated with immunoSEQ multiplex PCR, while TCRdb's copy carries only in-frame clones and drops some. The profile shows 150,000 or so clones, over 80% of them singletons. Sample: PBMCs or T cells enriched from blood (not recorded which). The receptors come from a man in his sixties or seventies who had been exposed to COVID-19. Each CDR3 is given with its conserved first and last residue. Fields, in order: CDR3 protein, V gene, J gene.

CDR3 protein: CASSYSQPRGGETQYF; V gene: TRBV6-5; J gene: TRBJ2-5
CDR3 protein: CASSYLGRDRGNYGYTF; V gene: TRBV5-1; J gene: TRBJ1-2
CDR3 protein: CASSLGDRGLEQYF; V gene: TRBV7-6; J gene: TRBJ2-7
CDR3 protein: CASSPTGDSGNTIYF; V gene: TRBV7-3; J gene: TRBJ1-3
CDR3 protein: CASSDGTGTVYF; V gene: TRBV12-3/TRBV12-4; J gene: TRBJ1-3
CDR3 protein: CASSVSPSITEAFF; V gene: TRBV5-6; J gene: TRBJ1-1
CDR3 protein: CASSLEAGRVYEQYF; V gene: TRBV28; J gene: TRBJ2-7
CDR3 protein: CASSLSPGQGSEQYF; V gene: TRBV27; J gene: TRBJ2-7
CDR3 protein: CASSMRQGDHIQYF; V gene: TRBV19; J gene: TRBJ2-4
CDR3 protein: CASSLGGGGTGELFF; V gene: TRBV7-3; J gene: TRBJ2-2
CDR3 protein: CASSPPELRPYEQYF; V gene: TRBV18; J gene: TRBJ2-7
CDR3 protein: CATATGQGNDSPLHF; V gene: TRBV28; J gene: TRBJ1-6
CDR3 protein: CASTGGGYSYNSPLHF; V gene: TRBV28; J gene: TRBJ1-6
CDR3 protein: CASSPPGLAGGSTDTQYF; V gene: TRBV18; J gene: TRBJ2-3
CDR3 protein: CASSSQGPGEAFF; V gene: TRBV5-1; J gene: TRBJ1-1
CDR3 protein: CASSTPGEGRYYGYTF; V gene: TRBV19; J gene: TRBJ1-2
CDR3 protein: CASSIDTGGRWGNQPQHF; V gene: TRBV19; J gene: TRBJ1-5
CDR3 protein: CASSLVGFTDTQYF; V gene: TRBV7-9; J gene: TRBJ2-3
CDR3 protein: CASRNQQGTYEQYF; V gene: TRBV6-5; J gene: TRBJ2-7
CDR3 protein: CASTHDRGNQPQHF; V gene: TRBV19; J gene: TRBJ1-5
CDR3 protein: CASSLWTSENTEAFF; V gene: TRBV5-1; J gene: TRBJ1-1
CDR3 protein: CASSMTSGTSDQFF; V gene: TRBV5-6; J gene: TRBJ2-1
CDR3 protein: CASSSLAGGGNEQFF; V gene: TRBV18; J gene: TRBJ2-1
CDR3 protein: CASSSESGLPTLHF; V gene: TRBV11-2; J gene: TRBJ1-6
CDR3 protein: CASSAGQGISYEQYF; V gene: TRBV9; J gene: TRBJ2-7